This TCR beta chain was captured in a study of early T cells in non-severe SARS-CoV-2 infection. At the level of the study: Sequencing of bulk RNA from unsorted whole blood was done, without chain pairing. General study results and limits: CD4 and private specificities were missed by VDJdb matching, which favored anti-spike CD8 responses.

In regard to this clonotype: The antigen is unknown.

Each single cDNA molecule received a unique molecular identifier. MiXCR was run by TCRdb on the 5' RACE reads, yielding one entry per CDR3 protein. The sample holds about 83,000 distinct CDR3 sequences, about 10% seen once. Germline CDR1 is MNHNS and CDR2 is SASEGT. V was pared by 7 bases and J by 5 bases, with 15 bases between. The CDR3 sequence is 13 residues long. Sequencing was performed on whole blood, taken at baseline. The TCR was taken from an adult who was a healthcare worker with PCR-confirmed SARS-CoV-2 infection or an uninfected control (not recorded which). The rearrangement links TRBV6-1 to TRBJ2-7; D is ambiguous. CDR3 residues: CASNQDVKNEQYF. CDR3 in DNA: TGTGCCAGCAACCAGGACGTCAAGAACGAGCAGTACTTC.